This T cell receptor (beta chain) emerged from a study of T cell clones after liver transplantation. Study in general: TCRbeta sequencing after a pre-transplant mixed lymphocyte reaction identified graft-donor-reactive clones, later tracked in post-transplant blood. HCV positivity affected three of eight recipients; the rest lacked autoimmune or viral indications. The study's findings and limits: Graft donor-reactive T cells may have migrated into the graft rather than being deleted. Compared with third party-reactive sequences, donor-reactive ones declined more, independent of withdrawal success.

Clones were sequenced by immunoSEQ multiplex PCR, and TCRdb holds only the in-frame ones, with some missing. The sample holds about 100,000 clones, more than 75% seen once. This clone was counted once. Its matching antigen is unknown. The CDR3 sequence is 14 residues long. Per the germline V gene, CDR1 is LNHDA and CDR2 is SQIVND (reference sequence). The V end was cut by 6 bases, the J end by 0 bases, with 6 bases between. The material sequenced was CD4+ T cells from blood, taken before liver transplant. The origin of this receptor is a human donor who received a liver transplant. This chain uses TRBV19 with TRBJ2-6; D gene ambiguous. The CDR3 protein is CASSDSSGANVLTF. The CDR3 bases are TGTGCCAGTAGCGATAGCTCTGGGGCCAACGTCCTGACTTTC.